This TCR beta chain is from a study of OX40 agonist ivuxolimab in advanced cancers. Repertoires were generated with immunoSEQ multiplex PCR, while TCRdb's copy carries only in-frame clones and drops some. The sample gives 99,000 or so clones, less than 95% of which show up once; around 0.17% is in the top ten. V lost 8 bases, J lost 2 bases, and 14 bases lay in between. The germline gives CDR1 SGHTA, CDR2 FQGNSA. The length of the CDR3 is 14 residues. This clone was picked up a small number of times. The chain carries TRBV7-2 and TRBJ2-3; TRBD2 might be the D (6 bases). The receptor was isolated from an adult with an advanced solid tumor such as melanoma, head and neck, liver or kidney cancer. Sequencing used CD4+ or CD8+ T cells sorted from blood, obtained in a trial of the OX40 agonist ivuxolimab. The CDR3 coding sequence is TGTGCCAGCGGGAGGATTGTTCCCACAGATACGCAGTATTTT. Protein product: CASGRIVPTDTQYF.